This T cell receptor (beta chain) derives from a study of post-analysis software for immune sequencing data. Points on this clonotype: Its target is not known.

Per the germline V gene, CDR1 is KGHDR and CDR2 is SFDVKD. The J segment lost 6 bases and the V segment lost 6 bases, leaving 4 bases of the junction unmatched. The CDR3 covers 13 residues. cDNA libraries of TCR beta carried unique molecular identifiers. Roughly 500,000 cDNA molecules were recovered from an input of about 0.9 to 10 million T cells. TCRdb re-called the PCR reads with MiXCR, one entry per CDR3 protein. This table has some 690,000 distinct CDR3 sequences, roughly 29% appearing once. Regarding the study as a whole: In multiple sclerosis, normalized Chao1 diversity was significantly below that of controls. Strong same-batch co-clustering of samples appeared with F measure clustering. Four or five TRBV segments were more frequent in patients than controls; TRBV5-6, TRBV5-1 and TRBV20-1 belonged to this group.

V is TRBV24-1 and J is TRBJ2-1, with 7 bases aligning to TRBD1. The origin of this receptor is a girl under 18 with multiple sclerosis. The sequenced material came from blood. CDR3 sequence (DNA): TGTGCCACCAGTTTGGCAGGGGGCAATGAGCAGTTCTTC. It translates to CATSLAGGNEQFF.